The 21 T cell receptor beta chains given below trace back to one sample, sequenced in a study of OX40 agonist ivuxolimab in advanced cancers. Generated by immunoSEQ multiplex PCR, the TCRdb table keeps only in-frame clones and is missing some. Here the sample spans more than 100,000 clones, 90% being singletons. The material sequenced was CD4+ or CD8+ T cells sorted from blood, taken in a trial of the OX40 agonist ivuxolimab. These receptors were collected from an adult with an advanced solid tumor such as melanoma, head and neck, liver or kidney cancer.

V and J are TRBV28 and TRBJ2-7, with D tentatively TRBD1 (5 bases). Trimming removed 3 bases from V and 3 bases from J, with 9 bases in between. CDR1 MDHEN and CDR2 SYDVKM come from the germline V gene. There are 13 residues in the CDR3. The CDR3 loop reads CASSFGRGYEQYF. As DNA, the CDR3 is TGTGCCAGCAGTTTCGGAAGGGGCTACGAGCAGTACTTC.

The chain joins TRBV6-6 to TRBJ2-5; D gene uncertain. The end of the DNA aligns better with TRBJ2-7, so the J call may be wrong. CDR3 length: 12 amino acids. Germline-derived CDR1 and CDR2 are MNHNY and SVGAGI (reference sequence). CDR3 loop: CASSPVLHEQYF. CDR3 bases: TGTGCCAGCAGCCCCGTCCTGCACGAGCAGTACTTC.

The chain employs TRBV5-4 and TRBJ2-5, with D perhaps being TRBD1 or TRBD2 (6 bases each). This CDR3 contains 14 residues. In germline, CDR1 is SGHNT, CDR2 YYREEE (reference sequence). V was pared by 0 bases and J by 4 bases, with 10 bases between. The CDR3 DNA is TGTGCCAGCAGCTTGGGGGGGCGGGGAGAGACCCAGTACTTC. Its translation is CASSLGGRGETQYF.

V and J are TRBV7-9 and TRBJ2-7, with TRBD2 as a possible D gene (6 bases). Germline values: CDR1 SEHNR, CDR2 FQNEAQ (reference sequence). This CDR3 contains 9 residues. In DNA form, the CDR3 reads TGTGGGGGCGGGAACGAGCAGTACTTC. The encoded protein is CGGGNEQYF.

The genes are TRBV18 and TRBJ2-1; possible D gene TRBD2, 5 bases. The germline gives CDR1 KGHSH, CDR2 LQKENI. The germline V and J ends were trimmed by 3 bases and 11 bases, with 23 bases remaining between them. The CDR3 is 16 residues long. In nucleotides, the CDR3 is TGTGCCAGCTCACCTGTCAGCAGCGGAAAAGGTGATAAGCAGTTCTTC. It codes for CASSPVSSGKGDKQFF.

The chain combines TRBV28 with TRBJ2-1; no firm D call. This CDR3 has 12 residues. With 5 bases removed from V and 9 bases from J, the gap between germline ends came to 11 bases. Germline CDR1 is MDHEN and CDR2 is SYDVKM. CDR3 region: CASSLPRAEQFF. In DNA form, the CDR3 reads TGTGCCAGCAGTCTCCCGCGAGCTGAGCAGTTCTTC.

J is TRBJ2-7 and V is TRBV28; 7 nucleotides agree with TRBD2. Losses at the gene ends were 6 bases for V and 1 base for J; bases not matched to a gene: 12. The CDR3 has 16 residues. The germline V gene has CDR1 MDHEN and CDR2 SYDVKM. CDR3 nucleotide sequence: TGTGCCAGCAGCCGCGGGAGTTCTCTTGCTTCCTACGAGCAGTACTTC. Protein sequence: CASSRGSSLASYEQYF.

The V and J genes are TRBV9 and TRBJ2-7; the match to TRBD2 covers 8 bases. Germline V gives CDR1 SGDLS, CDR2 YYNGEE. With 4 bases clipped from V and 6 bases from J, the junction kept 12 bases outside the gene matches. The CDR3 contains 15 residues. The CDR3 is CASSPGEREIAEQYF. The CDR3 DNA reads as TGTGCCAGCAGCCCCGGGGAGCGGGAGATCGCCGAGCAGTACTTC.

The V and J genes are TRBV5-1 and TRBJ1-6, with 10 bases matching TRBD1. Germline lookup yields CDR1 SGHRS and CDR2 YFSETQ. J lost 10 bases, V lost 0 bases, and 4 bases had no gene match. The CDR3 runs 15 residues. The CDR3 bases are TGCGCCAGCAGCTTGGCCGGGACAGGGGTCTCACCCCTCCACTTT. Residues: CASSLAGTGVSPLHF.

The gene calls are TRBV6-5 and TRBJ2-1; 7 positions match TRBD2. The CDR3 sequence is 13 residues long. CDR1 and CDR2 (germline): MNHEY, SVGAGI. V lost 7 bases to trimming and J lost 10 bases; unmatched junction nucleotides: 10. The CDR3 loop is CASTSPRGDEQFF. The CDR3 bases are TGTGCCAGCACTTCTCCACGGGGGGACGAGCAGTTCTTC.

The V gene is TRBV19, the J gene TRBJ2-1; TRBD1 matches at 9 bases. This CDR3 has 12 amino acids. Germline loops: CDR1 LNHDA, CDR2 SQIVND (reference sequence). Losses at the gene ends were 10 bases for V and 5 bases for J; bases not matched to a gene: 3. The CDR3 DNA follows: TGTGCCACCGGACAGGGGCACAATGAGCAGTTCTTC. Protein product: CATGQGHNEQFF.

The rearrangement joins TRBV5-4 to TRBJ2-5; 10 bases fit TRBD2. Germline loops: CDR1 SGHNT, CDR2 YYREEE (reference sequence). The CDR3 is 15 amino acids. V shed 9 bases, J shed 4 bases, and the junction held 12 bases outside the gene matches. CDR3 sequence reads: CATTTASGSGETQYF. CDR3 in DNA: TGTGCCACCACAACGGCTAGCGGGAGTGGAGAGACCCAGTACTTC.

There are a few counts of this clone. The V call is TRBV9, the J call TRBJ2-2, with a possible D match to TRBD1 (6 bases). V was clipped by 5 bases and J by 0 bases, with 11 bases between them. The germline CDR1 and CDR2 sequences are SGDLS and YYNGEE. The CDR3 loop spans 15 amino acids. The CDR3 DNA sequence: TGTGCCAGCAGTCCCCGGACAGCGAACACCGGGGAGCTGTTTTTT. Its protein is CASSPRTANTGELFF.

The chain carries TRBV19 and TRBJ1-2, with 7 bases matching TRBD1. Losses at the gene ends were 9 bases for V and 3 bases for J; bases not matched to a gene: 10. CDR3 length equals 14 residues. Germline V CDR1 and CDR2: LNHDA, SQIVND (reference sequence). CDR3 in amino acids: CASRDRVRDYGYTF. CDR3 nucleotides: TGTGCCAGCAGAGACAGGGTTCGCGACTATGGCTACACCTTC.

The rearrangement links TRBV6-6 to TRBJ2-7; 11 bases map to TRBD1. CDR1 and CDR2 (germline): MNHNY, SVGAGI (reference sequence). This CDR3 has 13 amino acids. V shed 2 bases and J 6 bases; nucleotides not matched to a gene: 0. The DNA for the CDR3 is TGTGCCAGCAGTTACGGACAGGGGGCCGAGCAGTACTTC. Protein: CASSYGQGAEQYF.

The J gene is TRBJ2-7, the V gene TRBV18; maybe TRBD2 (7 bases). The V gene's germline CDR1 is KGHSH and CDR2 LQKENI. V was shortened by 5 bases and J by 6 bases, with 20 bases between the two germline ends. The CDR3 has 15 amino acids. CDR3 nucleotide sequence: TGTGCCAGCTCAATATCGGGGGGCCCCCCTGGCGAGCAGTACTTC. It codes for CASSISGGPPGEQYF.

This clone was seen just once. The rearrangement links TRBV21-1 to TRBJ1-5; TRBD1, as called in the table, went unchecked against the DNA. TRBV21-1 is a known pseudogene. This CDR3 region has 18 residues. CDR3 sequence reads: CASTAMGQGGTSNQPQHF. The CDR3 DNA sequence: TGTGCCAGTACAGCTATGGGACAGGGGGGGACCAGCAATCAGCCCCAGCATTTT.

CDR3 residues: CSVGLTGWNYGYTF. CDR3 nucleotide sequence: TGCAGCGTAGGACTGACAGGGTGGAACTATGGCTACACCTTC. The chain joins TRBV29-1 to TRBJ1-2; 7 positions match TRBD1. This CDR3 contains 14 residues. Germline-derived CDR1 and CDR2 are SQVTM and ANQGSEA. Trimming at V came to 6 bases and at J to 2 bases, leaving 9 bases not matched to a gene.

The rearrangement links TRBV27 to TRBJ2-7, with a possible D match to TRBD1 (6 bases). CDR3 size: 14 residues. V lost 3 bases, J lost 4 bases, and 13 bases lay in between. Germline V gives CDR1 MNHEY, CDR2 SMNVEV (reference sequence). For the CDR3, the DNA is TGTGCCAGCAGTTTTATAGAACAGGGTTACGAGCAGTACTTC. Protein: CASSFIEQGYEQYF.

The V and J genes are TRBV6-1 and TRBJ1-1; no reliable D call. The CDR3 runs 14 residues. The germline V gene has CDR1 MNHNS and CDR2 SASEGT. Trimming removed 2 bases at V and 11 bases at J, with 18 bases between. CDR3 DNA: TGTGCCAGCAGTGAATCCGGAAAAGGTGTTCTGGCTTTCTTT. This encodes CASSESGKGVLAFF.

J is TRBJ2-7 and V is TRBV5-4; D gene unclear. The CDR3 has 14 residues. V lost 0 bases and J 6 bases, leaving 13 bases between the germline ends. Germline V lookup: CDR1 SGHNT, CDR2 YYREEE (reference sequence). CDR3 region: CASSLEIPAAEQYF. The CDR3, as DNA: TGTGCCAGCAGCTTGGAGATTCCGGCTGCCGAGCAGTACTTC.